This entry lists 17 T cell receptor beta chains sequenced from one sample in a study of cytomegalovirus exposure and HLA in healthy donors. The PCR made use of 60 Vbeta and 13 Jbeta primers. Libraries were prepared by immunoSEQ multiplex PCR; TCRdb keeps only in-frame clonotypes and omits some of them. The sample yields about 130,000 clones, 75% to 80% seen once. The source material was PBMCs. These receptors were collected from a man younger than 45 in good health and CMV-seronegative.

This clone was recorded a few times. CDR3 in DNA: TGTGCCAGCAGCTTAATGGGAGCGAACACCGGGGAGCTGTTTTTT. Protein sequence: CASSLMGANTGELFF. The J gene is TRBJ2-2, the V gene TRBV7-8; D might be TRBD2 (5 bases). Trimming removed 2 bases from V and 0 bases from J, with 7 bases in between. CDR1 is SGHVS, CDR2 FQNEAQ, per germline. This CDR3 comprises 15 residues.

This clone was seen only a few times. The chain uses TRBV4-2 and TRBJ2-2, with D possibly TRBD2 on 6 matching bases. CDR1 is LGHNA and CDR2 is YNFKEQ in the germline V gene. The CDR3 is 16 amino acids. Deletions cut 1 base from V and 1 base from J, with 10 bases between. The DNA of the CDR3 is TGTGCCAGCAGCCAAGGGGCTAGCGTGAACACCGGGGAGCTGTTTTTT. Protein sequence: CASSQGASVNTGELFF.

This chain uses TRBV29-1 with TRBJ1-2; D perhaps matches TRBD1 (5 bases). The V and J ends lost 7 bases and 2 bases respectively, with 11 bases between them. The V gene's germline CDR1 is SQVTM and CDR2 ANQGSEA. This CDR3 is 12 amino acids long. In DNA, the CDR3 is TGCAGCGGCGGACAAGGGAACTATGGCTACACCTTC. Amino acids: CSGGQGNYGYTF.

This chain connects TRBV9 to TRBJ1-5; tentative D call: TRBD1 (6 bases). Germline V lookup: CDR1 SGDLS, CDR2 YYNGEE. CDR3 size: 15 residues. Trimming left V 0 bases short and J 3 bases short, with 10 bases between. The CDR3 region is CASSVAGTLNQPQHF. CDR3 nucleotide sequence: TGTGCCAGCAGCGTAGCCGGGACACTCAATCAGCCCCAGCATTTT.

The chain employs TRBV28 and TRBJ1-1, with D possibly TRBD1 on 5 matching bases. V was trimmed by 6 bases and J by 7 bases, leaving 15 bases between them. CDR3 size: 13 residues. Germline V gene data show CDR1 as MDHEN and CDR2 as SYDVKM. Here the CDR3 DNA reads TGTGCCAGCAGCCTCGCGGGGGTGCATGAAGCTTTCTTT. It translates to CASSLAGVHEAFF. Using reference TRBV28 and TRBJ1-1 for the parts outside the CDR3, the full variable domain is DVKVTQSSRYLVKRTGEKVFLECVQDMDHENMFWYRQDPGLGLRLIYFSYDVKMKEKGDIPEGYSVSREKKERFSLILESASTNQTSMYLCASSLAGVHEAFFGQGTRLTVV.

The CDR3 DNA is TGTGCCAGCAGCCCCCAAGGGACAGGGCTCTCCTACGAGCAGTACTTC. Amino acid sequence: CASSPQGTGLSYEQYF. The chain couples TRBV27 to TRBJ2-7, with 9 bases identical to TRBD1. This CDR3 region has 16 residues. The V gene end was trimmed by 6 bases and the J gene end by 0 bases; junction bases not matched to a gene: 9. Per the germline V gene, CDR1 is MNHEY and CDR2 is SMNVEV (reference sequence).

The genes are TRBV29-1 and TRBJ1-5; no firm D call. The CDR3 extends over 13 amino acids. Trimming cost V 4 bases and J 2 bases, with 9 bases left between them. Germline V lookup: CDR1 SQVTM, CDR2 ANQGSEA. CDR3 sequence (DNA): TGCAGCGTTGGCCAGTCCCGCAATCAGCCCCAGCATTTT. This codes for CSVGQSRNQPQHF.

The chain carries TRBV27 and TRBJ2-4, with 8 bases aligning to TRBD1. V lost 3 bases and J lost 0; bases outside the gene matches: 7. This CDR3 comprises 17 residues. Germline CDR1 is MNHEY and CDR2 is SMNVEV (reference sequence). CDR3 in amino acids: CASSLQTGALAKNIQYF. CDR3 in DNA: TGTGCCAGCAGTTTGCAGACAGGGGCACTAGCCAAAAACATTCAGTACTTC.

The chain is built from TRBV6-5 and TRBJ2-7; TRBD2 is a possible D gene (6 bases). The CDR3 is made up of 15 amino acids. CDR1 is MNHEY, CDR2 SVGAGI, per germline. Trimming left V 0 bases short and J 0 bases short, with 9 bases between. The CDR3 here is CASSYSGGNSYEQYF. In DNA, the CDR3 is TGTGCCAGCAGTTACTCGGGAGGAAACTCCTACGAGCAGTACTTC.

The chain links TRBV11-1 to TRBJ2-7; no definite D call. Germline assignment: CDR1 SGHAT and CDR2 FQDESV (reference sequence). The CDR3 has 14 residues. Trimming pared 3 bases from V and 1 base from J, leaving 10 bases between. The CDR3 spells CASSFRVGSYEQYF. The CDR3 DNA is TGTGCCAGCAGCTTCCGGGTCGGATCCTACGAGCAGTACTTC.

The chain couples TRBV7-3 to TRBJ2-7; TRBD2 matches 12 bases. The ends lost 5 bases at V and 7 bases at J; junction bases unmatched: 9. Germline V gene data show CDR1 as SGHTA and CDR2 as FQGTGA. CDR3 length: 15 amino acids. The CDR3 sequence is CASSRGLAGGGEQYF. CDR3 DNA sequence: TGTGCCAGCAGCCGGGGGCTAGCGGGAGGGGGTGAGCAGTACTTC.

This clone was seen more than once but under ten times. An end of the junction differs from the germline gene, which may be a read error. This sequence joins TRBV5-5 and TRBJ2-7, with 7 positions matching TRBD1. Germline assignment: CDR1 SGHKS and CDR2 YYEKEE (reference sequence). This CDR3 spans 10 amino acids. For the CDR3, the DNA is TGTGCCAGCAGCGACGGGACAGCAACCTTC. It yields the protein CASSDGTATF.

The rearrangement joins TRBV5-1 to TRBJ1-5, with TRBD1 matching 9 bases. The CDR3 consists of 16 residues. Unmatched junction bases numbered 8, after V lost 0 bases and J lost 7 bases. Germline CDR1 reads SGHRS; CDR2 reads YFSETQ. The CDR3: CASSLADRGWVQPQHF. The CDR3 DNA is TGCGCCAGCAGCTTGGCGGACAGGGGATGGGTGCAGCCCCAGCATTTT. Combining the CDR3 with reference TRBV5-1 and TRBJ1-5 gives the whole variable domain KAGVTQTPRYLIKTRGQQVTLSCSPISGHRSVSWYQQTPGQGLQFLFEYFSETQRNKGNFPGRFSGRQFSNSRSEMNVSTLELGDSALYLCASSLADRGWVQPQHFGDGTRLSIL.

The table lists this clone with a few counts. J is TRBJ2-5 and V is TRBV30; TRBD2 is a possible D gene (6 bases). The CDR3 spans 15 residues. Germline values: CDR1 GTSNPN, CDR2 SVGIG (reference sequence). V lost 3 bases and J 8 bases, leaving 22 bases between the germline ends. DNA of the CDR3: TGTGCCTGGAGAACTGAAGGACTACCCCAAGGAACCCAGTACTTC. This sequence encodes CAWRTEGLPQGTQYF.

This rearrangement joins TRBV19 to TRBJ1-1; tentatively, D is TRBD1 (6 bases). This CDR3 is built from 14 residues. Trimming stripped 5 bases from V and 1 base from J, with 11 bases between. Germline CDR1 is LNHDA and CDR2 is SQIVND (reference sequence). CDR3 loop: CASSSGVRNTEAFF. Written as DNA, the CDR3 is TGTGCCAGTAGTTCAGGGGTGAGGAACACTGAAGCTTTCTTT.

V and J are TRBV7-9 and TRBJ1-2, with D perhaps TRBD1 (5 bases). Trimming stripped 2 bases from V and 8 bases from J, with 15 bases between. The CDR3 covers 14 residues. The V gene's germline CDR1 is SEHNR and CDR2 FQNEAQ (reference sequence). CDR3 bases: TGTGCCAGCAGCTTAAACGGAGGGGCGTTGGGCTACACCTTC. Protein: CASSLNGGALGYTF.

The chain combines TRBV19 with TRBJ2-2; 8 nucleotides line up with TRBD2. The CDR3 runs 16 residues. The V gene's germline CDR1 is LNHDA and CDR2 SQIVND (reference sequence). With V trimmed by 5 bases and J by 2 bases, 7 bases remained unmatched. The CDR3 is CASSAWLAGNTGELFF. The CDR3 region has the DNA TGTGCCAGTAGTGCTTGGCTAGCGGGTAACACCGGGGAGCTGTTTTTT.